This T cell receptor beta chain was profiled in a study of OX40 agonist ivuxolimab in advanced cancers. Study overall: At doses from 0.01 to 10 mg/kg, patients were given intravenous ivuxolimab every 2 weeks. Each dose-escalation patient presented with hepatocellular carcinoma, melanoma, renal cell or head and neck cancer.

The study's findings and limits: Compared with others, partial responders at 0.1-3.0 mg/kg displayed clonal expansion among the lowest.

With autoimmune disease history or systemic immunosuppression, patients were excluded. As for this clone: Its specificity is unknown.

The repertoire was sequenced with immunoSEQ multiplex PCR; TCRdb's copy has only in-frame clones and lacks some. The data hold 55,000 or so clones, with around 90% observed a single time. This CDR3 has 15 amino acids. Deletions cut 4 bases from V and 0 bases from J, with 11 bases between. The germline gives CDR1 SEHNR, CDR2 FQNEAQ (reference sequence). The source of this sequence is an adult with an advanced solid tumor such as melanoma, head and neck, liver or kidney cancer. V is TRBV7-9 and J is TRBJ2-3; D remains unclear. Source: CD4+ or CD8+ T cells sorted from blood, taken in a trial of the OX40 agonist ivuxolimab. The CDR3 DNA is TGTGCCAGCAGCTCCTGGACCACTAGCACAGATACGCAGTATTTT. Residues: CASSSWTTSTDTQYF.